This T cell receptor beta chain came from a study of PD-L1 blockade in urothelial cancer listed by TCRdb under 2017. About the full investigation: All patients started therapy around 2014 and received atezolizumab 1,200 mg intravenously every 3 weeks. About 90% of the roughly 29 patients were identified as males with urothelial cancer of bladder origin, and a prior smoking history was reported by 18 of 29 patients. Patients had an ECOG performance status of 0 or 1 and had received between 0 and 3 prior chemotherapy regimens. Blood samples were analyzed at 3 weeks after treatment start (second dose) and at 6 weeks after treatment start. Blood samples gave a median of about 130,000 T cells and tens of thousands of unique TCRs, with a median clonality of approximately 0.08. An exploratory multi-omic analysis was conducted of the somatic, immune and clinical correlates of response to PD-L1 blockade with atezolizumab in urothelial cancer. Pretreatment tumor samples and matched peripheral blood, collected serially before and after atezolizumab treatment, underwent TCR sequencing. Progression-free survival longer than 6 months counted as durable clinical benefit, and TCR features were additionally tested against both progression-free and overall survival. In the same patients, whole exome sequencing and RNA sequencing of pretreatment tumors were performed in addition to TCR sequencing. Fewer than ten patients achieved durable clinical benefit and approximately 20 did not. Pretreatment blood TCR-seq was available for about 28 patients, at least one posttreatment blood collection was obtained for 24 patients, and tumor TCR-seq was available for 24 patients. Study-level results and caveats: A pretreatment peripheral blood TCR clonality below the median was linked to improved progression-free and overall survival. Because of the small sample size (n of about 30) and the many exploratory analyses performed, the results are intended to be regarded as hypothesis-generating. Patients with durable benefit showed greater expansion of tumor-associated TCR clones in peripheral blood 3 weeks after starting treatment (n = 22, p = 0.022).

Each PCR received spiked-in synthetic TCR analog templates so that absolute template abundance could be estimated from read counts. The immunoSEQ assay used bias-controlled V and J gene primers to amplify TCRbeta CDR3 regions from genomic DNA. Sequencing of rearranged TCRbeta segments was performed at approximately 20X coverage. The authors' pipeline ran thus. Sequencing errors were corrected by clustering, and CDR3s were annotated against IMGT so that V, D and J genes could be assigned. Downstream analyses used only productive TCRbeta rearrangements, leaving out any out-of-frame or stop-codon sequences. To compute clonality, Shannon entropy was normalized by the log of the number of unique productive sequences and then subtracted from one. Clones differing between time points or between blood and tumor were identified by Fisher's exact test with Benjamini-Hochberg correction at adjusted p below 0.01. TCRdb holds this immuneACCESS table with in-frame rearrangements only. Some clones are missing; in checked studies, unresolved V genes explain under half, and the rest has no known cause. V, J and clone size reflect that table, while D and trimming were determined from the DNA. Recorded for this sample are around 40,000 clones; about 89% of them occurred a single time. The top ten constitute about 2% of the sample.

The cohort comprised around 31 patients with locally advanced or metastatic urothelial carcinoma treated at Memorial Sloan Kettering on a trial protocol. Peripheral blood mononuclear cells were collected pretreatment and during treatment, at between 1 and 8 total time points per patient. The Qiagen DNeasy Blood extraction kit was used to purify genomic DNA from total PBMCs and tumor samples. Collected pretreatment and during treatment, PBMCs were isolated and stored as previously described. For this clone: The antigen it recognizes is unknown. Base-call qualities are not available, and no considerably larger clone is one nucleotide away.

Reading the germline V gene gives CDR1 SNHLY and CDR2 FYNNEI. Ends trimmed: V by 8 bases, J by 0 bases; bases unmatched to a gene: 6. Its CDR3 holds 15 amino acids, cysteine through phenylalanine. Here the CDR3 DNA is all that survives: 45 bases in frame from base 1. The sequence derives from a man in his sixties with urothelial cancer. This material consisted of PBMCs, taken around atezolizumab (anti-PD-L1) treatment. The chain is assembled from TRBV2 and TRBJ2-2; 7 bases in between match TRBD2. The DNA reads as follows: TGTGCCAGCTCCTTAAGCGGGACGAACACCGGGGAGCTGTTTTTT. Its protein product is CASSLSGTNTGELFF.